This TCR beta chain was identified during a study of blood T cells in healthy people across ages. Alongside a J-beta primer mix, a sample-barcoded 5' primer served in a second PCR lasting 7 to 11 cycles. TCRdb reprocessed the 5' RACE reads via MiXCR and lists one record per CDR3 protein. This sample carries some 940,000 distinct CDR3 sequences, about 27% of them seen once, and the ten largest clones take 10%. The germline gives CDR1 SGHRS, CDR2 YFSETQ. The V and J ends lost 4 bases and 6 bases, in that order; junction bases with no gene match: 12. The CDR3 consists of 16 residues. Isolated per sample were at least 7 million PBMCs. The same sample was also used in a study of T cells of mothers and their children. This second study says: Samples were obtained from three healthy Caucasian mothers and their six children. Random nucleotides (2-4) and sample barcodes were added by the M1S primer used in the second PCR.

This sequence originates from a woman in her thirties or forties in good health. The chain has TRBV5-1 and TRBJ2-3, with 9 bases lining up with TRBD1. Source material: blood. The CDR3 coding sequence is TGCGCCAGCAGCACCGGGACAGGGCTCAGTCTGGATACGCAGTATTTT. Protein product: CASSTGTGLSLDTQYF. The full variable domain, rest sourced from reference TRBV5-1 and TRBJ2-3, is KAGVTQTPRYLIKTRGQQVTLSCSPISGHRSVSWYQQTPGQGLQFLFEYFSETQRNKGNFPGRFSGRQFSNSRSEMNVSTLELGDSALYLCASSTGTGLSLDTQYFGPGTRLTVL.